One T cell receptor beta chain is described in this entry. How the authors handled the data: Using reference gene primer amplification, nucleated cell counts were estimated. Profiling relied on immunoSEQ multiplex PCR, and the TCRdb table lists in-frame clones only, not all of them. V and J calls and clone size are given by that table; D and trimming were obtained from the DNA. The top ten clones hold 6.3% of a sample with around 3,000 clones, 85% to 90% of them seen once. This sample stems from a study of blood T cell repertoires in COVID-19. The wider study: Spain, Italy and the United States supplied samples that represented acute and convalescent COVID-19. The analysed material was cDNA or gDNA that came from T cells, B-cell-depleted T cells, or PBMCs.

This CDR3 comprises 16 residues. Trimming took off 7 bases at V and 5 bases at J, with 20 bases between the two ends. Germline lookup yields CDR1 SNHLY and CDR2 FYNNEI. This receptor was identified in a human donor with active COVID-19. The donor label of this sample is uncertain. The sequencing sample was made of peripheral blood. The rearrangement links TRBV2 to TRBJ1-4; TRBD1 is a possible D gene (6 bases). The CDR3 sequence: CASNSLGHPGNEKLFF. CDR3 sequence (DNA): TGTGCCAGCAACTCACTGGGACACCCAGGGAATGAAAAACTGTTTTTT.